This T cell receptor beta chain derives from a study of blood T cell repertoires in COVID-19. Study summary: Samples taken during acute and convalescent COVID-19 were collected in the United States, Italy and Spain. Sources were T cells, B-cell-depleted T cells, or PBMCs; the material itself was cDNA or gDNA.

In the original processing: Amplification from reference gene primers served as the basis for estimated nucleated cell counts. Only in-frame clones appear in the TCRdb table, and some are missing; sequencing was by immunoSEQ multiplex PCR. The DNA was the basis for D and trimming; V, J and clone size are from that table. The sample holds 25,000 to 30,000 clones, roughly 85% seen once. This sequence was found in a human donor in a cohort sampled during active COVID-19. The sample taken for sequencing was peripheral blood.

The CDR3 DNA sequence: TGTGCCAGCAGCTTAGTGGTCGAACCCGGGGACACCATATATTTT. As protein: CASSLVVEPGDTIYF. The chain is built from TRBV11-2 and TRBJ1-3, with D unclear. V was pared by 1 base and J by 8 bases, with 15 bases between. The CDR3 has 15 residues. Germline V CDR1 and CDR2: SGHAT, FQNNGV.